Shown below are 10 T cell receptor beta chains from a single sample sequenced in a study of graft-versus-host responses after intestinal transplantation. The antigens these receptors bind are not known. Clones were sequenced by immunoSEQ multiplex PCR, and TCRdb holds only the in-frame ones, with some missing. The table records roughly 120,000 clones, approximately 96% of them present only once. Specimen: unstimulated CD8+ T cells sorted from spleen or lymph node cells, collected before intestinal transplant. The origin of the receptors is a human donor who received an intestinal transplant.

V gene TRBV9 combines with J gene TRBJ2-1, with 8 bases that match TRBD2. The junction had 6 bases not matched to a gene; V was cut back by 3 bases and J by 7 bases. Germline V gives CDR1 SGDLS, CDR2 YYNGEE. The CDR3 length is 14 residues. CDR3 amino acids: CASSAPGGRNEQFF. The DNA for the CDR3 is TGTGCCAGCAGCGCACCGGGAGGGAGGAATGAGCAGTTCTTC.

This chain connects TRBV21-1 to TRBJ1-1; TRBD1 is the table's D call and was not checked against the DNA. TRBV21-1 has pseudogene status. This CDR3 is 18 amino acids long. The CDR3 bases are TGTGCCAGCAGCAAAGCTTCGGACAGGGTTACCCGGAACACTGAAGCTTTCTTT. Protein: CASSKASDRVTRNTEAFF.

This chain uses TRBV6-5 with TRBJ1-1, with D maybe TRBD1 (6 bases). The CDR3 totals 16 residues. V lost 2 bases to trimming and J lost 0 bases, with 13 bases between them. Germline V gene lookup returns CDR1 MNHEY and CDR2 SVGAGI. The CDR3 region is CASSYRPDSVNTEAFF. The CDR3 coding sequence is TGTGCCAGCAGTTACCGCCCGGACAGCGTGAACACTGAAGCTTTCTTT.

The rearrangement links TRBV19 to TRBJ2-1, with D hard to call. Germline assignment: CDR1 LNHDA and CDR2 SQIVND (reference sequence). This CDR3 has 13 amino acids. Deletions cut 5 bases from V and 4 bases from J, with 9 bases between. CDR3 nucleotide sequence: TGTGCCAGTAGTTCCGTGGGGTACAATGAGCAGTTCTTC. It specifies CASSSVGYNEQFF.

CDR3 nucleotides: TGTGCCAGCAGCAAAGATAGCGGGAGGGCCACCTACGAGCAGTACTTC. Translation gives CASSKDSGRATYEQYF. This chain connects TRBV21-1 to TRBJ2-7; the table assigns TRBD2, which was not confirmed against the DNA. TRBV21-1 is a documented pseudogene. The CDR3 has 16 residues.

The CDR3 protein is CASSMSSYEQYF. DNA of the CDR3: TGTGCCAGCAGTATGAGCTCCTACGAGCAGTACTTC. The rearrangement uses TRBV27 and TRBJ2-7; D gene unclear. The ends were cut back, 5 bases at V and 0 bases at J, with 5 bases in the middle. This CDR3 region has 12 residues. Germline CDR1 and CDR2: MNHEY and SMNVEV (reference sequence).

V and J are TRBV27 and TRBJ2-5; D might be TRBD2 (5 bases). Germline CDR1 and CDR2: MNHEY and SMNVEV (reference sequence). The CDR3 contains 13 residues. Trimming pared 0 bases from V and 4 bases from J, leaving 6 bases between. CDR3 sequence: CASSLSRVETQYF. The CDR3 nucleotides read TGTGCCAGCAGTTTATCGAGGGTAGAGACCCAGTACTTC.

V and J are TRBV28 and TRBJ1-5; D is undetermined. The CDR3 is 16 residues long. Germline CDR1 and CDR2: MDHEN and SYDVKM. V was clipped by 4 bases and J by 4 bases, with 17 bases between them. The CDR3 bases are TGTGCCAGCAGTTCCTGGTTCGACAAGGCGAATCAGCCCCAGCATTTT. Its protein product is CASSSWFDKANQPQHF.

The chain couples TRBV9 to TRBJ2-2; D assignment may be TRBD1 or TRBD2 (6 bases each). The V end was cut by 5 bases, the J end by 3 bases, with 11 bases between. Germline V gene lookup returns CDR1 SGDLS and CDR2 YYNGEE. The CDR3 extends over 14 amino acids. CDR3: CASRGGLDTGELFF. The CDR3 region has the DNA TGTGCCAGCAGGGGGGGCCTGGACACCGGGGAGCTGTTTTTT.

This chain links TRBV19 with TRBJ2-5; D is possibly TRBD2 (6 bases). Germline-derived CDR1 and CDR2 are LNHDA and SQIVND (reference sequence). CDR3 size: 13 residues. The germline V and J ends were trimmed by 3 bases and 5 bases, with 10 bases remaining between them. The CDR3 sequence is CASSILGGETQYF. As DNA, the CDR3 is TGTGCCAGTAGTATTCTTGGGGGGGAGACCCAGTACTTC.